Following are 16 T cell receptor beta chains from one sample sequenced in a study of blood T cell repertoires in COVID-19. TCRdb keeps only in-frame clones here, not all; method: immunoSEQ multiplex PCR. The sample includes approximately 160,000 clones, around 90% of them seen just once. Sequencing was done on a sample of peripheral blood. The source of these receptors is a man aged 55-75 years with COVID-19, enrolled during active disease.

The CDR3 region is CASSQVWDSQETQYF. CDR3 bases: TGCGCCAGCAGCCAAGTGTGGGACTCCCAAGAGACCCAGTACTTC. The chain couples TRBV4-3 to TRBJ2-5, with a weak D call TRBD2 (6 bases). V gave up 1 base and J gave up 1 base, with 10 bases separating them. This CDR3 spans 15 amino acids. CDR1 and CDR2 (germline): LGHNA, YSLEER.

The gene calls are TRBV4-3 and TRBJ2-7; 8 bases fit TRBD1. Germline CDR1 reads LGHNA; CDR2 reads YSLEER. The CDR3 contains 17 residues. J lost 2 bases, V lost 0 bases, and 9 bases had no gene match. The CDR3 nucleotides are TGCGCCAGCAGCCAAGATTACGGGACAGGAACAACCTACGAGCAGTACTTC. This encodes CASSQDYGTGTTYEQYF.

The chain has TRBV2 and TRBJ1-2, with 7 bases aligning to TRBD1. The CDR3 spans 13 residues. Looked up from germline, CDR1 is SNHLY and CDR2 is FYNNEI. With V trimmed by 5 bases and J by 7 bases, 7 bases remained unmatched. The CDR3 DNA sequence: TGTGCCAGCAGTCTAAACAGGGGTTTTGGCTACACCTTC. It specifies CASSLNRGFGYTF.

The chain combines TRBV19 with TRBJ1-2; 7 bases are a match to TRBD1. V lost 4 bases to trimming and J lost 1 base; unmatched junction nucleotides: 3. The CDR3 runs 14 residues. Looked up from germline, CDR1 is LNHDA and CDR2 is SQIVND (reference sequence). CDR3 protein: CASSTGTDNYGYTF. CDR3 sequence (DNA): TGTGCCAGTAGTACCGGGACAGATAACTATGGCTACACCTTC.

The chain has TRBV18 and TRBJ1-1; no firm D call. In germline, CDR1 is KGHSH, CDR2 LQKENI. V shed 2 bases and J shed 1 base, with 5 bases lying between them. The CDR3 sequence is 13 residues long. CDR3 bases: TGTGCCAGCTCACCATTACAGAACACTGAAGCTTTCTTT. Protein: CASSPLQNTEAFF.

This chain links TRBV7-2 with TRBJ1-4, with D possibly TRBD1 on 6 matching bases. Per the germline V gene, CDR1 is SGHTA and CDR2 is FQGNSA. The V end lost 2 bases, the J end lost 4 bases, and 11 bases lay between the germline ends. The CDR3 length is 15 residues. The CDR3 sequence: CASSLQRDINEKLFF. The CDR3 DNA sequence: TGTGCCAGCAGCTTACAAAGGGACATTAATGAAAAACTGTTTTTT. Full variable domain (outside the CDR3, taken from reference TRBV7-2 and TRBJ1-4): GAGVSQSPSNKVTEKGKDVELRCDPISGHTALYWYRQSLGQGLEFLIYFQGNSAPDKSGLPSDRFSAERTGGSVSTLTIQRTQQEDSAVYLCASSLQRDINEKLFFGSGTQLSVL.

This chain connects TRBV4-3 to TRBJ2-3, with D possibly matching TRBD1 (5 bases). The CDR3 is 19 amino acids. Germline lookup yields CDR1 LGHNA and CDR2 YSLEER. Trimming cost V 0 bases and J 0 bases, with 19 bases left between them. For the CDR3, the DNA is TGCGCCAGCAGCCAAGATTACAGGAAAGAGTATTCTAGCACAGATACGCAGTATTTT. Protein product: CASSQDYRKEYSSTDTQYF.

This sequence joins TRBV15 and TRBJ2-7; 8 nucleotides align to TRBD1. Trimming at V came to 3 bases and at J to 6 bases, leaving 13 bases not matched to a gene. The CDR3 spans 16 residues. Germline V gene lookup returns CDR1 LNHNV and CDR2 YYDKDF (reference sequence). The CDR3 nucleotides read TGTGCCACCAGCAGGGGACAGGAGATGAAGGATGGCGAGCAGTACTTC. Its protein is CATSRGQEMKDGEQYF.

The chain uses TRBV5-1 and TRBJ2-3; maybe TRBD1 (5 bases). Germline V lookup: CDR1 SGHRS, CDR2 YFSETQ. The CDR3 consists of 14 residues. Trimming stripped 0 bases from V and 6 bases from J, with 11 bases between. This chain's CDR3 is CASSLESQGDTQYF. CDR3 nucleotides: TGCGCCAGCAGCTTGGAGTCCCAGGGCGATACGCAGTATTTT.

The chain recombines TRBV6-1 with TRBJ1-2, with 8 nucleotides matching TRBD1. This CDR3 contains 18 residues. V trimming: 3 bases; J trimming: 0 bases; junction bases outside the gene matches: 12. Looked up from germline, CDR1 is MNHNS and CDR2 is SASEGT. CDR3 in amino acids: CASSEIDRGILANYGYTF. The CDR3 bases are TGTGCCAGCAGTGAGATAGACAGGGGAATTTTAGCTAACTATGGCTACACCTTC.

The rearrangement joins TRBV30 to TRBJ2-4; possible D gene TRBD1, 5 bases. V was shortened by 5 bases and J by 0 bases, with 11 bases between the two germline ends. This CDR3 is built from 14 residues. Germline V gene sequence: CDR1 GTSNPN, CDR2 SVGIG (reference sequence). CDR3 sequence (DNA): TGTGCCTGGCGACAGCCGATAGCCAAAAACATTCAGTACTTC. Its translation: CAWRQPIAKNIQYF.

The V call is TRBV28, the J call TRBJ1-5; possible D gene TRBD1, 6 bases. V was trimmed by 6 bases and J by 3 bases, leaving 15 bases between them. The CDR3 runs to 15 residues. Per the germline V gene, CDR1 is MDHEN and CDR2 is SYDVKM. DNA of the CDR3: TGTGCCAGCAGCCGCCGGGACACCTACAATCAGCCCCAGCATTTT. This codes for CASSRRDTYNQPQHF.

J is TRBJ2-5 and V is TRBV6-4, with 7 bases that match TRBD2. Germline V gene data show CDR1 as MRHNA and CDR2 as SNTAGT. This CDR3 is built from 13 residues. The V and J ends lost 5 bases and 4 bases, in that order; junction bases with no gene match: 4. The chain's CDR3 is CASSRDYGETQYF. The CDR3 DNA follows: TGTGCCAGCAGTCGGGACTATGGAGAGACCCAGTACTTC.

The chain joins TRBV7-2 to TRBJ2-2; 10 positions agree with TRBD2. Losses at the gene ends were 10 bases for V and 5 bases for J; bases not matched to a gene: 7. Per the germline V gene, CDR1 is SGHTA and CDR2 is FQGNSA. CDR3 size: 14 residues. CDR3 in DNA: TGTGCCACACAGCGGGGGGGGCTAACCGGGGAGCTGTTTTTT. It translates to CATQRGGLTGELFF.

V usage is TRBV6-5 and J usage is TRBJ1-2; 10 bases match TRBD1. V gave up 0 bases and J gave up 4 bases; unmatched junction bases: 5. Germline-derived CDR1 and CDR2 are MNHEY and SVGAGI. The CDR3 length is 16 residues. The chain's CDR3 is CASSYSRQGAIYGYTF. The CDR3 region has the DNA TGTGCCAGCAGTTACTCTCGACAGGGGGCGATCTATGGCTACACCTTC.

The chain combines TRBV6-5 with TRBJ2-7; 11 positions agree with TRBD2. V was clipped by 2 bases and J by 6 bases; unmatched bases: 9. CDR1 and CDR2 from the germline V gene are MNHEY and SVGAGI. This CDR3 region has 16 residues. The CDR3 bases are TGTGCCAGCAGTTACCCCACTAGCGGGGGACTGGGCGAGCAGTACTTC. This codes for CASSYPTSGGLGEQYF.